This T cell receptor beta chain was sequenced for a study of shared clonotypes between healthy human individuals. Clones were sequenced by immunoSEQ multiplex PCR, and TCRdb holds only the in-frame ones, with some missing. The data hold roughly 2.6 million clones, with over 85% observed a single time. This CDR3 has 13 amino acids. From germline, CDR1 is MDHEN and CDR2 SYDVKM. Deletions cut 6 bases from V and 0 bases from J, with 8 bases between. This clone occurred once. This rearrangement joins TRBV28 to TRBJ2-5, with D uncertain. The receptor was isolated from a young man in good health. The material sequenced was naive CD4+ T cells sorted from blood. Subset given: CD45RA+ positively selected. CDR3 nucleotide sequence: TGTGCCAGCAGGACAACGGACCAAGAGACCCAGTACTTC. It yields the protein CASRTTDQETQYF.